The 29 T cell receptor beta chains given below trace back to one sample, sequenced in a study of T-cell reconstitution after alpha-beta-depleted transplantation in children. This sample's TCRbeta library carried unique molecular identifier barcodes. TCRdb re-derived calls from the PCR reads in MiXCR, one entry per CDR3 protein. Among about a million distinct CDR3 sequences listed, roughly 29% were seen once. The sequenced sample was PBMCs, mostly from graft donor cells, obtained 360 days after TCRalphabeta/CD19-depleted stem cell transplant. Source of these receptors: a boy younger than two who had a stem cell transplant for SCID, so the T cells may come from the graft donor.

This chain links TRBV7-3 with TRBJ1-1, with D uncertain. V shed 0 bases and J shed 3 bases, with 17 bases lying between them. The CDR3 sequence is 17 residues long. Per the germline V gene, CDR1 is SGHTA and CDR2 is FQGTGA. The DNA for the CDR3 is TGTGCCAGCAGCTTAACCCCCCGGGGTATAGAAGACACTGAAGCTTTCTTT. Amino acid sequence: CASSLTPRGIEDTEAFF.

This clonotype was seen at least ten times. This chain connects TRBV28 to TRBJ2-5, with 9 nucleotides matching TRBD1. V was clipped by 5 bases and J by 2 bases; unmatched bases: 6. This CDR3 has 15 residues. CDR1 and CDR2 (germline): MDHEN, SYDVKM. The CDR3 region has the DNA TGTGCCAGCAGTCCCGGGACAGGGTATCAAGAGACCCAGTACTTC. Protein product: CASSPGTGYQETQYF.

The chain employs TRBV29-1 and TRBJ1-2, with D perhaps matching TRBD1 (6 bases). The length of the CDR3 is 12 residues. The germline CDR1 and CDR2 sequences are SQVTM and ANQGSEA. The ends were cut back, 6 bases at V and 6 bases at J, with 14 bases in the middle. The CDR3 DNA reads TGCAGCGTCCGCGGACAGTGGGATGGCTACACCTTC. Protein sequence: CSVRGQWDGYTF.

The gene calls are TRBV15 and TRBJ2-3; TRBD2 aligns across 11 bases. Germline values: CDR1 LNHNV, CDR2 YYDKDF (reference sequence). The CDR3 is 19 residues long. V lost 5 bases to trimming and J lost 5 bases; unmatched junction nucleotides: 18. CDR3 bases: TGTGCCACCAGCTCTGACCGGCCTCGACTAGCGGGGAGTAGAGATACGCAGTATTTT. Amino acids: CATSSDRPRLAGSRDTQYF.

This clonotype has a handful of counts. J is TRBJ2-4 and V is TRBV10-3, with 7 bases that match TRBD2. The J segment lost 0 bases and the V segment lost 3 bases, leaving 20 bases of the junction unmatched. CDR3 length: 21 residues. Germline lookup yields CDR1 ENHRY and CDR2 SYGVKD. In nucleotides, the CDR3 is TGTGCCATCAGTGAATCTTTAGACGGGACTATCGACCTCCTAGCCAAAAACATTCAGTACTTC. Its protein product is CAISESLDGTIDLLAKNIQYF.

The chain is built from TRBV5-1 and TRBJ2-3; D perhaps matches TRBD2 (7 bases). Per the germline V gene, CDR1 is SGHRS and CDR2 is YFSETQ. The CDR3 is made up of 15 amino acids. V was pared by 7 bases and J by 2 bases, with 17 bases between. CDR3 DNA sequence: TGCGCCAGCGGCACGGGGGGCCATTCCACAGATACGCAGTATTTT. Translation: CASGTGGHSTDTQYF.

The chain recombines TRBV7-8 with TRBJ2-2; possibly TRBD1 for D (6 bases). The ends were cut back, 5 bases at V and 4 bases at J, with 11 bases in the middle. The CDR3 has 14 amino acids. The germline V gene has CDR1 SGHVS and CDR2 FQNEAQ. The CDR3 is CASSPQQGTGELFF. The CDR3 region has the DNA TGTGCCAGCAGCCCCCAACAGGGCACCGGGGAGCTGTTTTTT.

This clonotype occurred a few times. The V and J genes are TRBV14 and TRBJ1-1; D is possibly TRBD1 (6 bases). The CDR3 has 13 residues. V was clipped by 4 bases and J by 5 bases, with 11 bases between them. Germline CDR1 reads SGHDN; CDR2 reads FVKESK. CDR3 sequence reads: CASSPGGHTEAFF. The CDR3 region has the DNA TGTGCCAGCAGCCCGGGGGGGCATACTGAAGCTTTCTTT.

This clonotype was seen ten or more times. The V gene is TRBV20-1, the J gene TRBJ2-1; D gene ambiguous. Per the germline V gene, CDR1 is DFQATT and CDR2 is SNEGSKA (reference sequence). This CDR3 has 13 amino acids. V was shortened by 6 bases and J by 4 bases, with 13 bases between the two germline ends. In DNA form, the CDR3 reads TGCAGTGCCCACCTAAGGGTTTACAATGAGCAGTTCTTC. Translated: CSAHLRVYNEQFF.

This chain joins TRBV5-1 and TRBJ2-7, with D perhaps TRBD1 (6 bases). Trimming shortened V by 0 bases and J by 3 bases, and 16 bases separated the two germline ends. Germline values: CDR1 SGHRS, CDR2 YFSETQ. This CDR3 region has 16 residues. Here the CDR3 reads CASSLGKGTTFYEQYF. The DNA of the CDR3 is TGCGCCAGCAGCTTGGGGAAGGGGACAACCTTCTACGAGCAGTACTTC.

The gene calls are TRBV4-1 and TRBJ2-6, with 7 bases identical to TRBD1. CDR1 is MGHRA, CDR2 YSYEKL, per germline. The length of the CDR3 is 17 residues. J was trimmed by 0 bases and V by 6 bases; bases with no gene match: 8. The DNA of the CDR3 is TGCGCCAGCAGTTCCGGGACAGTACCCTCTGGGGCCAACGTCCTGACTTTC. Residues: CASSSGTVPSGANVLTF.

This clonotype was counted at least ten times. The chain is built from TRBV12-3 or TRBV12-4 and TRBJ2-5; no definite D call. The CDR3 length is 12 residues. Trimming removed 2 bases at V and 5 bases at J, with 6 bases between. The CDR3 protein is CASSLPRETQYF. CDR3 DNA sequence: TGTGCCAGCAGTTTACCGAGGGAGACCCAGTACTTC.

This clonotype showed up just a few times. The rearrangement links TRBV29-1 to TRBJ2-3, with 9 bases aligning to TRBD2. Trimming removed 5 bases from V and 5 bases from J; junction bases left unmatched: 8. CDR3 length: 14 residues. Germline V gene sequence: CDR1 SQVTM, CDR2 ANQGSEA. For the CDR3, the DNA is TGCAGCGTTTTAAGAGCGGGGGGAGTAGATACGCAGTATTTT. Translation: CSVLRAGGVDTQYF.

The CDR3 nucleotides are TGTGCCAGCAGCGTGGGGACTCCCTCGGCGCAGTACTTC. It codes for CASSVGTPSAQYF. The chain joins TRBV28 to TRBJ2-7; D is perhaps TRBD2 (6 bases). The CDR3 extends over 13 amino acids. V was shortened by 6 bases and J by 9 bases, with 18 bases between the two germline ends. Germline CDR1 MDHEN, CDR2 SYDVKM.

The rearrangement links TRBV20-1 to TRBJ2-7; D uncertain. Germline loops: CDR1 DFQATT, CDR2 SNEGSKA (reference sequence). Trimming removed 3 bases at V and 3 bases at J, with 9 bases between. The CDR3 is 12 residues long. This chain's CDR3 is CSASPLGYEQYF. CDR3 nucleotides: TGCAGTGCTAGTCCCCTCGGCTACGAGCAGTACTTC.

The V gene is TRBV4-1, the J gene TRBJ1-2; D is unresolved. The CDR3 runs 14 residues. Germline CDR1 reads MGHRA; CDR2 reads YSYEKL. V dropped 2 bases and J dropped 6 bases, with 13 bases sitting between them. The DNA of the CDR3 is TGCGCCAGCAGCCAATTCTTCACCCCCGATGGCTACACCTTC. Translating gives CASSQFFTPDGYTF.

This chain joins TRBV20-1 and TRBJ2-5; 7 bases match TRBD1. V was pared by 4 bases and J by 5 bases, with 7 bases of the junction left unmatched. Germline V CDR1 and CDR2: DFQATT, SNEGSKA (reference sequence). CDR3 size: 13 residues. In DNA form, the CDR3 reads TGCAGTGCTACCGGACAGGTGGACGAGACCCAGTACTTC. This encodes CSATGQVDETQYF.

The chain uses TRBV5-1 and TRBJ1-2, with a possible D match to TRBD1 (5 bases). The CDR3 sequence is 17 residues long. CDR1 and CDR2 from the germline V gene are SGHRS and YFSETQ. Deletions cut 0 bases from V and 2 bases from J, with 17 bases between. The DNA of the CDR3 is TGCGCCAGCAGCTTGGGGTGGCGGAGGGGAGTGAACTATGGCTACACCTTC. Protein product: CASSLGWRRGVNYGYTF.

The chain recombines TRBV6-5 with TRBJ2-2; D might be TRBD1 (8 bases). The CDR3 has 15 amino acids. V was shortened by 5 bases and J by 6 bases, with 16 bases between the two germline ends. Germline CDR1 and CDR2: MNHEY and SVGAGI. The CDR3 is CASSSHTGGAGELFF. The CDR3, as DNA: TGTGCCAGCAGTAGCCATACAGGGGGGGCCGGGGAGCTGTTTTTT.

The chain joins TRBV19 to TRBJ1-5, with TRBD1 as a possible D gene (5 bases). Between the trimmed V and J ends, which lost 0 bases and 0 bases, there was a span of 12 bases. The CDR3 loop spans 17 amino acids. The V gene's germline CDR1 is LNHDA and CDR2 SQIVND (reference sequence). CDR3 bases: TGTGCCAGTAGTATAGAGTGGTCCAGGGATAGCAATCAGCCCCAGCATTTT. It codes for CASSIEWSRDSNQPQHF.

The CDR3 loop is CSARDDRSNQPQHF. The CDR3 DNA is TGCAGTGCTAGAGACGACCGTAGCAATCAGCCCCAGCATTTT. The J gene is TRBJ1-5, the V gene TRBV20-1; D is uncertain. From germline, CDR1 is DFQATT and CDR2 SNEGSKA (reference sequence). The CDR3 contains 14 residues. V lost 0 bases and J lost 0, with 6 bases in between.

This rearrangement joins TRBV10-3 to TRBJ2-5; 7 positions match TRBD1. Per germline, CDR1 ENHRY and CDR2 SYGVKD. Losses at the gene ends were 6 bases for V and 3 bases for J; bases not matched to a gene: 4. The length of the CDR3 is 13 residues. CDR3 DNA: TGTGCCATCAGAGGGCAGGGGGAAGAGACCCAGTACTTC. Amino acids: CAIRGQGEETQYF.

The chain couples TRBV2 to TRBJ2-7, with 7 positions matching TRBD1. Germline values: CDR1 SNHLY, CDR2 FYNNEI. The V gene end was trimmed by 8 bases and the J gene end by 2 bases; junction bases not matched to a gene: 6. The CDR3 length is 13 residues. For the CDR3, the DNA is TGTGCCAGCGCAGACAGGGTACCCTACGAGCAGTACTTC. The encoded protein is CASADRVPYEQYF.

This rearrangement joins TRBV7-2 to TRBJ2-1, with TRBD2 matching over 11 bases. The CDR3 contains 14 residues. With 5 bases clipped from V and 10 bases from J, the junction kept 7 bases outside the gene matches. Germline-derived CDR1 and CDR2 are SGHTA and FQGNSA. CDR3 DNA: TGTGCCAGCAGCATAAGACTAGCGGGGTGGGAGCAGTTCTTC. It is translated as CASSIRLAGWEQFF.

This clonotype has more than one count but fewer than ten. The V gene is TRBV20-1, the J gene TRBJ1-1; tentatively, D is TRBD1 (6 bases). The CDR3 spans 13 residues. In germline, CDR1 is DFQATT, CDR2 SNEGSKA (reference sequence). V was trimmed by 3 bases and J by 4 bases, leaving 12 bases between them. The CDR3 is CSASPGAGTEAFF. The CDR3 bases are TGCAGTGCTAGTCCGGGGGCAGGCACTGAAGCTTTCTTT.

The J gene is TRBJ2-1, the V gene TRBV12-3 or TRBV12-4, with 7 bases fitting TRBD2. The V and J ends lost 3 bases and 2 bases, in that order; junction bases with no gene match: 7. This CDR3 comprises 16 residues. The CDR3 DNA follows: TGTGCCAGCAGTTTGGCCCTAGCGGACCCCTACAATGAGCAGTTCTTC. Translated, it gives CASSLALADPYNEQFF.

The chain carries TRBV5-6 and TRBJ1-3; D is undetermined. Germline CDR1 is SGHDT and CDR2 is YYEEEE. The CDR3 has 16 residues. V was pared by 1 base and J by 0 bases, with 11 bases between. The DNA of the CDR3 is TGTGCCAGCAGCTTGTTCGGCGGTAACTCTGGAAACACCATATATTTT. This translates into CASSLFGGNSGNTIYF. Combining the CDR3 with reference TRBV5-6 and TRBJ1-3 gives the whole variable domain DAGVTQSPTHLIKTRGQQVTLRCSPKSGHDTVSWYQQALGQGPQFIFQYYEEEERQRGNFPDRFSGHQFPNYSSELNVNALLLGDSALYLCASSLFGGNSGNTIYFGEGSWLTVV.

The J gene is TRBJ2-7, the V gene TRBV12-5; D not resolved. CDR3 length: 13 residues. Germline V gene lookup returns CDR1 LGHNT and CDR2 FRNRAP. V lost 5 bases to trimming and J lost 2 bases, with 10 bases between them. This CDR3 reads CASGLGIPYEQYF. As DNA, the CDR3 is TGTGCTAGTGGTCTAGGGATTCCCTACGAGCAGTACTTC.

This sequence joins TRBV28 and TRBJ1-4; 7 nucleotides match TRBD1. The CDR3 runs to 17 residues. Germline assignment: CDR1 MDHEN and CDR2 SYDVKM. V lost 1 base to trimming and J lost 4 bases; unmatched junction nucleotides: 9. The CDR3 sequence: CASSLSGLGTDNEKLFF. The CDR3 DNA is TGTGCCAGCAGTTTATCGGGTTTAGGGACAGATAATGAAAAACTGTTTTTT.